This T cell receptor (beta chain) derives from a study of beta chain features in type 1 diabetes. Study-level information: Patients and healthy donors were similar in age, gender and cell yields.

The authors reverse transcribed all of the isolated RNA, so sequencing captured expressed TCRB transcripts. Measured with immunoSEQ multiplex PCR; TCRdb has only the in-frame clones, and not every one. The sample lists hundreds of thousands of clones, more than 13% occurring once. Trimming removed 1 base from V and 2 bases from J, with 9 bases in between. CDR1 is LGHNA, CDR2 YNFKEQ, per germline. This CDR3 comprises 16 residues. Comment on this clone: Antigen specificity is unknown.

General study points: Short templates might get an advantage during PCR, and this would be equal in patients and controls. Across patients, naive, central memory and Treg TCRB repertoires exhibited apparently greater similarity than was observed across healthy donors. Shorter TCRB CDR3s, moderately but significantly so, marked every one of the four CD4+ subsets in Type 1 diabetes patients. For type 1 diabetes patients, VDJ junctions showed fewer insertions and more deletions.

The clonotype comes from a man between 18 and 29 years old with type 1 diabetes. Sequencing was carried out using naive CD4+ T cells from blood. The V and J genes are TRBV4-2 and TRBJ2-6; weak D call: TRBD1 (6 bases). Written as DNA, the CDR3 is TGTGCCAGCAGCCAAGTCCACAGGGCTGGGGCCAACGTCCTGACTTTC. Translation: CASSQVHRAGANVLTF.